These 21 T cell receptor beta chains were all obtained from the same sample, sequenced in a study of shared clonotypes between healthy human individuals. Method: immunoSEQ multiplex PCR; TCRdb's copy keeps in-frame clones and lacks some. The sample lists around 550,000 clones, almost 97% seen once, with roughly 0.06% in the top ten. Sequencing was done on a sample of naive CD4+ T cells sorted from blood. As to subset: CD45RA+ positively selected. The receptors were sampled from a woman in her 30s in good health.

J is TRBJ2-1 and V is TRBV7-2; D might be TRBD2 (6 bases). CDR1 is SGHTA, CDR2 FQGNSA, per germline. With 5 bases removed from V and 6 bases from J, the gap between germline ends came to 23 bases. The CDR3 sequence is 17 residues long. DNA for the CDR3: TGTGCCAGCAGCAGCACCGGGACTTCGCCATCTGGCAATGAGCAGTTCTTC. Protein: CASSSTGTSPSGNEQFF.

This chain uses TRBV11-1 with TRBJ1-1; D ambiguous. This CDR3 comprises 16 residues. CDR1 and CDR2 from the germline V gene are SGHAT and FQDESV (reference sequence). Trimming took off 0 bases at V and 2 bases at J, with 13 bases between the two ends. The CDR3 region has the DNA TGTGCCAGCAGCTTAGCGCCCGGGATGGGAAACACTGAAGCTTTCTTT. Protein sequence: CASSLAPGMGNTEAFF.

The V call is TRBV18, the J call TRBJ2-5; the D gene is possibly TRBD1 (5 bases). In germline, CDR1 is KGHSH, CDR2 LQKENI. Trimming cost V 3 bases and J 5 bases, with 19 bases left between them. This CDR3 has 16 residues. The CDR3 sequence: CASSPRDGQAFETQYF. CDR3 bases: TGTGCCAGCTCACCTAGGGATGGACAAGCCTTCGAGACCCAGTACTTC.

The chain links TRBV7-2 to TRBJ2-7, with TRBD1 matching over 9 bases. The V segment lost 4 bases and the J segment 6 bases; nucleotides outside the gene matches: 10. The CDR3 is made up of 15 amino acids. CDR1 and CDR2 from the germline V gene are SGHTA and FQGNSA. The chain's CDR3 is CASSSTGTGWVEQYF. The CDR3 bases are TGTGCCAGCAGCTCAACCGGGACAGGGTGGGTCGAGCAGTACTTC.

This clone was counted once. This chain links TRBV28 with TRBJ2-7; D gene uncertain. Trimming cost V 5 bases and J 5 bases, with 22 bases left between them. Per germline, CDR1 MDHEN and CDR2 SYDVKM. This CDR3 region has 16 residues. The CDR3 DNA sequence: TGTGCCAGCAGTCGACCTCTCGGGCGTGGGGTGGACGAGCAGTACTTC. This gives the protein CASSRPLGRGVDEQYF. The variable domain in full, completed from reference TRBV28 and TRBJ2-7, reads DVKVTQSSRYLVKRTGEKVFLECVQDMDHENMFWYRQDPGLGLRLIYFSYDVKMKEKGDIPEGYSVSREKKERFSLILESASTNQTSMYLCASSRPLGRGVDEQYFGPGTRLTVT.

This chain uses TRBV7-9 with TRBJ2-5; 8 bases fit TRBD1. V trimming: 5 bases; J trimming: 1 base; junction bases outside the gene matches: 12. Germline V lookup: CDR1 SEHNR, CDR2 FQNEAQ (reference sequence). CDR3 length: 17 residues. CDR3 nucleotide sequence: TGTGCCAGCAGCCAGATGGTGGGACAGGAGTTCCAAGAGACCCAGTACTTC. It codes for CASSQMVGQEFQETQYF. The entire variable domain, with the rest obtained from reference TRBV7-9 and TRBJ2-5, is as follows: DTGVSQNPRHKITKRGQNVTFRCDPISEHNRLYWYRQTLGQGPEFLTYFQNEAQLEKSRLLSDRFSAERPKGSFSTLEIQRTEQGDSAMYLCASSQMVGQEFQETQYFGPGTRLLVL.

V gene TRBV7-9 combines with J gene TRBJ1-5, with 7 bases fitting TRBD1. Germline V CDR1 and CDR2: SEHNR, FQNEAQ (reference sequence). The CDR3 has 15 residues. V lost 5 bases and J lost 5; bases outside the gene matches: 9. The CDR3 spells CASSPGTDPYQPQHF. CDR3 nucleotide sequence: TGTGCCAGCAGCCCTGGGACAGATCCTTATCAGCCCCAGCATTTT.

The J gene is TRBJ2-7, the V gene TRBV6-6; 8 bases line up with TRBD1. Per the germline V gene, CDR1 is MNHNY and CDR2 is SVGAGI (reference sequence). The V segment lost 1 base and the J segment 1 base; nucleotides outside the gene matches: 0. The length of the CDR3 is 14 residues. CDR3 amino acids: CASSYWDRSYEQYF. The CDR3 bases are TGTGCCAGCAGTTACTGGGACAGGTCCTACGAGCAGTACTTC.

This clone was counted a single time. This chain links TRBV25-1 with TRBJ2-5; TRBD2 aligns across 11 bases. The V gene's germline CDR1 is MGHDK and CDR2 SYGVNS. This CDR3 region has 17 residues. V trimming: 2 bases; J trimming: 4 bases; junction bases outside the gene matches: 9. CDR3 protein: CASSEVGLAGGGETQYF. The DNA of the CDR3 is TGTGCCAGCAGTGAAGTAGGGCTAGCGGGAGGAGGAGAGACCCAGTACTTC.

The V and J genes are TRBV30 and TRBJ2-1; perhaps TRBD2 as D (6 bases). Germline CDR1 and CDR2: GTSNPN and SVGIG (reference sequence). V dropped 4 bases and J dropped 4 bases, with 11 bases sitting between them. The CDR3 covers 13 residues. This CDR3 is CAWTAGPYNEQFF. In DNA form, the CDR3 reads TGTGCCTGGACGGCGGGACCGTACAATGAGCAGTTCTTC.

This rearrangement joins TRBV19 to TRBJ1-6; D uncertain. Trimming removed 1 base at V and 7 bases at J, with 8 bases between. CDR1 and CDR2 (germline): LNHDA, SQIVND (reference sequence). The CDR3 sequence is 14 residues long. This chain's CDR3 is CASSIGPSNSPLHF. The CDR3 region has the DNA TGTGCCAGTAGTATAGGACCTTCCAATTCACCCCTCCACTTT.

This sequence joins TRBV15 and TRBJ2-7; weak D call: TRBD2 (6 bases). V was shortened by 1 base and J by 0 bases, with 10 bases between the two germline ends. Germline assignment: CDR1 LNHNV and CDR2 YYDKDF (reference sequence). There are 15 residues in the CDR3. As DNA, the CDR3 is TGTGCCACCAGCAGAGCGGCGGGAAGCTCCTACGAGCAGTACTTC. As protein: CATSRAAGSSYEQYF.

This chain links TRBV5-4 with TRBJ1-1; perhaps TRBD1 as D (6 bases). Germline assignment: CDR1 SGHNT and CDR2 YYREEE (reference sequence). The CDR3 loop spans 16 amino acids. Deletions cut 0 bases from V and 4 bases from J, with 16 bases between. In DNA form, the CDR3 reads TGTGCCAGCAGCTTGGGCGGGCGGGGGCTCATCACTGAAGCTTTCTTT. Encoded protein: CASSLGGRGLITEAFF.

The gene calls are TRBV4-1 and TRBJ2-7, with D possibly being TRBD2 (7 bases). From germline, CDR1 is MGHRA and CDR2 YSYEKL. V dropped 0 bases and J dropped 5 bases, with 23 bases sitting between them. This CDR3 is built from 18 residues. The CDR3 DNA is TGCGCCAGCAGCCAAGATTTCGCGGCGACAGGTGGGGGGGACGAGCAGTACTTC. Translated: CASSQDFAATGGGDEQYF.

The sample holds a few counts of this clone. The CDR3 loop is CASSPTEGGDEQYF. The CDR3 coding sequence is TGTGCCAGCTCGCCCACTGAAGGGGGTGACGAGCAGTACTTC. The chain has TRBV18 and TRBJ2-7; D possibly corresponds to TRBD1 (6 bases). Germline CDR1 KGHSH, CDR2 LQKENI. This CDR3 is 14 amino acids long. The V gene lost 6 bases and the J gene lost 5 bases, with 17 bases spanning the gap.

Comments on this clone: Additional DNA sequences in this sample encode the identical CDR3. J is TRBJ1-5 and V is TRBV2; 8 nucleotides agree with TRBD1. V was clipped by 6 bases and J by 1 base; unmatched bases: 5. The CDR3 runs 15 residues. Per the germline V gene, CDR1 is SNHLY and CDR2 is FYNNEI. The CDR3 DNA follows: TGTGCCAGCAGCGCACAGGGGGGGAGCAATCAGCCCCAGCATTTT. This translates into CASSAQGGSNQPQHF.

This rearrangement joins TRBV29-1 to TRBJ2-7; the match to TRBD1 covers 11 bases. V lost 5 bases and J lost 7; bases outside the gene matches: 16. This CDR3 has 16 amino acids. Per the germline V gene, CDR1 is SQVTM and CDR2 is ANQGSEA. The CDR3 protein is CSVYVVGQGASGEQYF. CDR3 DNA sequence: TGCAGCGTTTATGTCGTTGGACAGGGGGCGTCCGGAGAGCAGTACTTC.

This clone was recorded once. The chain is built from TRBV5-1 and TRBJ1-2, with D perhaps matching TRBD1 (5 bases). CDR3 length equals 16 residues. Germline lookup yields CDR1 SGHRS and CDR2 YFSETQ. V lost 3 bases and J 0 bases, leaving 15 bases between the germline ends. CDR3 nucleotide sequence: TGCGCCAGCAGCTACGACTTGGGGCAGTCTAACTATGGCTACACCTTC. This encodes CASSYDLGQSNYGYTF.

This chain joins TRBV7-2 and TRBJ2-5; 7 positions agree with TRBD1. The end of the DNA fits TRBJ2-7 better, so the J call may be wrong. The CDR3 spans 14 residues. Per germline, CDR1 SGHTA and CDR2 FQGNSA. The CDR3 reads CASSPLGQSYEQYF. The CDR3 bases are TGTGCCAGCAGCCCCTTGGGACAGTCCTACGAGCAGTACTTC.

The chain recombines TRBV2 with TRBJ1-2, with 8 bases matching TRBD1. Germline V gene lookup returns CDR1 SNHLY and CDR2 FYNNEI. This CDR3 is built from 16 residues. J gave up 2 bases and V 4 bases, and 9 bases lay outside the gene matches. CDR3 sequence: CASSGAGGSTNYGYTF. In nucleotides, the CDR3 is TGTGCCAGCAGTGGGGCAGGGGGCTCCACCAACTATGGCTACACCTTC. Looking up the rest from reference TRBV2 and TRBJ1-2 gives the full variable domain: EPEVTQTPSHQVTQMGQEVILRCVPISNHLYFYWYRQILGQKVEFLVSFYNNEISEKSEIFDDQFSVERPDGSNFTLKIRSTKLEDSAMYFCASSGAGGSTNYGYTFGSGTRLTVV.

This clone occurred once. Other nucleotide sequences from this sample produce the same CDR3. The rearrangement uses TRBV27 and TRBJ2-7; 8 nucleotides line up with TRBD1. Germline V gives CDR1 MNHEY, CDR2 SMNVEV (reference sequence). V lost 5 bases, J lost 3 bases, and 6 bases stayed unmatched. The CDR3 sequence is 14 residues long. CDR3 amino acids: CASSPGQGYYEQYF. The DNA of the CDR3 is TGTGCCAGCAGTCCCGGACAGGGATACTACGAGCAGTACTTC.